This paragraph reports one TCR beta chain. What it binds is unknown. The data were produced by immunoSEQ multiplex PCR, yet TCRdb's version contains in-frame clones alone and is incomplete. Seen here are 2,100,000 or so clones, 90% to 97% observed once, and the top ten hold over 0.1%. This entry comes from a study of shared clonotypes between healthy human individuals. With 4 bases removed from V and 4 bases from J, the gap between germline ends came to 14 bases. The CDR3 is made up of 14 amino acids. Germline CDR1 SGHRS, CDR2 YFSETQ. Study results and caveats: Of the naive CD4 clonotypes, roughly 5.2% were shared across a handful of donors.

This sequence was found in a man between 18 and 29 years old in good health. This rearrangement joins TRBV5-1 to TRBJ1-1; no reliable D call. The source material was naive CD4+ T cells sorted from blood. The subset was: CD45RA+ positively selected. The CDR3 bases are TGCGCCAGCAGCCCTCGTGGCAGTAGCACTGAAGCTTTCTTT. It translates to CASSPRGSSTEAFF. The full variable domain, rest sourced from reference TRBV5-1 and TRBJ1-1, is KAGVTQTPRYLIKTRGQQVTLSCSPISGHRSVSWYQQTPGQGLQFLFEYFSETQRNKGNFPGRFSGRQFSNSRSEMNVSTLELGDSALYLCASSPRGSSTEAFFGQGTRLTVV.